One and the same sample provided the 19 T cell receptor beta chains below, sequenced in a study of cytomegalovirus exposure and HLA in healthy donors. Researchers ran the PCR with 60 Vbeta and 13 Jbeta primers. Generated by immunoSEQ multiplex PCR, the TCRdb table keeps only in-frame clones and is missing some. This table has under 200,000 clones, approximately 78% appearing once. Sequenced: PBMCs. The receptors derive from a woman aged 25 to 39 in good health and CMV-seropositive.

The rearrangement links TRBV7-9 to TRBJ1-3; D is uncertain. V dropped 3 bases and J dropped 0 bases, with 12 bases sitting between them. The CDR3 has 16 amino acids. Germline CDR1 and CDR2: SEHNR and FQNEAQ (reference sequence). CDR3 protein: CASSFGPQFSGNTIYF. CDR3 DNA: TGTGCCAGCAGCTTTGGGCCACAGTTCTCTGGAAACACCATATATTTT.

The table lists this clone with a count of one. The chain joins TRBV9 to TRBJ1-6; 7 bases fit TRBD1. The CDR3 runs 14 residues. Germline V gives CDR1 SGDLS, CDR2 YYNGEE. V shed 3 bases, J shed 6 bases, and the junction held 3 bases outside the gene matches. The chain's CDR3 is CASSEGQSNSPLHF. The CDR3 nucleotides are TGTGCCAGCAGCGAGGGACAGTCTAATTCACCCCTCCACTTT. The whole variable domain, filled in from reference TRBV9 and TRBJ1-6, reads DSGVTQTPKHLITATGQRVTLRCSPRSGDLSVYWYQQSLDQGLQFLIQYYNGEERAKGNILERFSAQQFPDLHSELNLSSLELGDSALYFCASSEGQSNSPLHFGNGTRLTVT.

This clone occurred a few times. The chain recombines TRBV28 with TRBJ1-4; the D gene is possibly TRBD1 (5 bases). Germline loops: CDR1 MDHEN, CDR2 SYDVKM. V lost 5 bases and J lost 7, with 14 bases in between. This CDR3 contains 14 residues. The CDR3, as DNA: TGTGCCAGCAGTGGGGCAGGGATAGGTGAAAAACTGTTTTTT. Its protein is CASSGAGIGEKLFF.

This rearrangement joins TRBV2 to TRBJ1-1, with 7 bases matching TRBD1. The CDR3 has 13 residues. After removal of 7 bases from V and 1 base from J, the junction contained 3 bases not matched to a gene. Per the germline V gene, CDR1 is SNHLY and CDR2 is FYNNEI. In DNA, the CDR3 is TGTGCCAGCAAAGACAGGGCGAACACTGAAGCTTTCTTT. This gives the protein CASKDRANTEAFF.

The V gene is TRBV15, the J gene TRBJ2-2, with a weak D call TRBD1 (6 bases). Germline-derived CDR1 and CDR2 are LNHNV and YYDKDF (reference sequence). The length of the CDR3 is 15 residues. V gave up 4 bases and J gave up 4 bases, with 13 bases separating them. CDR3 DNA sequence: TGTGCCACCAGCACCGTGGGGGCGGTCACCGGGGAGCTGTTTTTT. This translates into CATSTVGAVTGELFF.

V usage is TRBV28 and J usage is TRBJ1-2; 7 bases are a match to TRBD1. This CDR3 comprises 13 residues. V gave up 6 bases and J gave up 4 bases; unmatched junction bases: 5. The germline V gene has CDR1 MDHEN and CDR2 SYDVKM. The CDR3 region has the DNA TGTGCCAGCAGGTCAGGGGGAGCCTATGGCTACACCTTC. It translates to CASRSGGAYGYTF.

The J gene is TRBJ1-2, the V gene TRBV6-1; TRBD1 matches 7 bases. This CDR3 contains 13 residues. Germline values: CDR1 MNHNS, CDR2 SASEGT. V lost 6 bases and J lost 2; bases outside the gene matches: 3. The CDR3 is CASSTGQNYGYTF. CDR3 DNA sequence: TGTGCCAGCAGCACGGGACAGAACTATGGCTACACCTTC.

This rearrangement joins TRBV4-3 to TRBJ2-7; TRBD1 agrees at 11 bases. V lost 4 bases and J lost 2; bases outside the gene matches: 4. This CDR3 is 15 amino acids long. Germline CDR1 is LGHNA and CDR2 is YSLEER. CDR3 sequence (DNA): TGCGCCAGCAGCCTGGGGACAGGGGGGACCTACGAGCAGTACTTC. It specifies CASSLGTGGTYEQYF.

The chain combines TRBV27 with TRBJ1-1; D uncertain. This CDR3 is built from 13 residues. Germline values: CDR1 MNHEY, CDR2 SMNVEV (reference sequence). The V end lost 5 bases, the J end lost 6 bases, and 13 bases lay between the germline ends. CDR3 in DNA: TGTGCCAGCAGTCTAACCCGGAGGGCTGAAGCTTTCTTT. Translating gives CASSLTRRAEAFF.

The rearrangement joins TRBV5-6 to TRBJ2-6; D may be TRBD1 (5 bases). Per germline, CDR1 SGHDT and CDR2 YYEEEE. The CDR3 length is 17 residues. V lost 0 bases to trimming and J lost 2 bases, with 12 bases between them. The CDR3 coding sequence is TGTGCCAGCAGCTTGGTAACGGGCAGGGCTGGGGCCAACGTCCTGACTTTC. Protein: CASSLVTGRAGANVLTF.

The J gene is TRBJ2-3, the V gene TRBV5-4; D remains ambiguous. Trimming stripped 4 bases from V and 5 bases from J, with 20 bases between. In germline, CDR1 is SGHNT, CDR2 YYREEE (reference sequence). The CDR3 covers 16 residues. CDR3: CASSPEARLGLDTQYF. The CDR3 region has the DNA TGTGCCAGCAGCCCCGAAGCCCGTCTCGGGTTAGATACGCAGTATTTT.

This chain joins TRBV11-2 and TRBJ2-5; TRBD2 is a possible D gene (7 bases). V was shortened by 4 bases and J by 4 bases, with 16 bases between the two germline ends. Germline V gene lookup returns CDR1 SGHAT and CDR2 FQNNGV. This CDR3 spans 15 amino acids. CDR3 sequence (DNA): TGTGCCAGCAGCTGGGGGGGGGCGGACCCAGAGACCCAGTACTTC. This sequence encodes CASSWGGADPETQYF.

The V call is TRBV19, the J call TRBJ2-5; 8 nucleotides align to TRBD2. Germline values: CDR1 LNHDA, CDR2 SQIVND (reference sequence). V gave up 2 bases and J gave up 1 base; unmatched junction bases: 3. CDR3 length equals 15 residues. Written as DNA, the CDR3 is TGTGCCAGTAGTATACAGCGGGGGACCCAAGAGACCCAGTACTTC. It is translated as CASSIQRGTQETQYF.

The V gene is TRBV18, the J gene TRBJ1-2; D is unresolved. V lost 3 bases and J lost 2, with 10 bases in between. CDR1 is KGHSH, CDR2 LQKENI, per germline. The CDR3 is 14 residues long. DNA of the CDR3: TGTGCCAGCTCACCGGAGAGCTCCAACTATGGCTACACCTTC. This gives the protein CASSPESSNYGYTF.

The chain employs TRBV5-6 and TRBJ1-1; TRBD1 agrees at 10 bases. J was trimmed by 1 base and V by 6 bases; bases with no gene match: 6. The CDR3 length is 15 residues. Germline values: CDR1 SGHDT, CDR2 YYEEEE. The CDR3 DNA reads TGTGCCAGCACCCTGACAGGGGGCTCGAACACTGAAGCTTTCTTT. This gives the protein CASTLTGGSNTEAFF.

The chain recombines TRBV7-6 with TRBJ2-3, with TRBD2 matching 7 bases. V dropped 5 bases and J dropped 1; count of bases not matched to a gene: 6. Germline lookup yields CDR1 SGHVS and CDR2 FNYEAQ. The CDR3 runs 15 residues. The CDR3 DNA sequence: TGTGCCAGCAGCCCGGGACTACCCGGCACAGATACGCAGTATTTT. Translated, it gives CASSPGLPGTDTQYF.

Notes on this clone: The junction departs from the called germline gene at one end, perhaps through a read error. V usage is TRBV7-9 and J usage is TRBJ2-2, with a weak D call TRBD2 (6 bases). Germline values: CDR1 SEHNR, CDR2 FQNEAQ (reference sequence). The CDR3 runs to 16 residues. CDR3 bases: TGTTCCAGCAGCTTAGCGAAGGGACTGATAACCGGGGAGCTGTTTTTT. As protein: CSSSLAKGLITGELFF.

The chain employs TRBV4-1 and TRBJ1-2; D is undetermined. Germline values: CDR1 MGHRA, CDR2 YSYEKL. CDR3 size: 13 residues. The germline V and J ends were trimmed by 2 bases and 8 bases, with 12 bases remaining between them. The CDR3 bases are TGCGCCAGCAGCCAAAGCCAAATTCGGGGCTACACCTTC. Residues: CASSQSQIRGYTF.

In the case of this clone: This CDR3 is also generated by other DNA sequences in the sample. The V call is TRBV6-5, the J call TRBJ1-2; possible D gene TRBD1, 6 bases. The CDR3 is made up of 15 amino acids. With 0 bases removed from V and 0 bases from J, the gap between germline ends came to 8 bases. Germline-derived CDR1 and CDR2 are MNHEY and SVGAGI. The CDR3 here is CASSYSRGANYGYTF. CDR3 in DNA: TGTGCCAGCAGTTACTCCAGGGGAGCTAACTATGGCTACACCTTC.